The present entry profiles one TCR beta chain with its context. Alongside a J-beta primer mix, a sample-barcoded 5' primer served in a second PCR lasting about 6 to 11 cycles. TCRdb ran MiXCR on the 5' RACE reads and lists one entry per CDR3 protein. The repertoire consists of around 820,000 distinct CDR3 sequences, with about 25% occurring once and the leading ten covering approximately 4%. This CDR3 is built from 16 residues. Germline-derived CDR1 and CDR2 are LNHDA and SQIVND (reference sequence). The junction had 4 bases not matched to a gene; V was cut back by 1 base and J by 1 base. These data originate in a study of blood T cells in healthy people across ages. This sample also appeared in a second study, on T cells of mothers and their children. From that paper: A slight, non-significant increase in overlap was found for related mother-child pairs relative to unrelated pairs.

The chain recombines TRBV19 with TRBJ2-5; 9 bases are shared with TRBD1. The receptor's source is a boy between 10 and 17 years old in good health. The sample was blood. CDR3 region: CASSIGTGDRQETQYF. The CDR3 coding sequence is TGTGCCAGTAGTATAGGGACAGGGGACCGCCAAGAGACCCAGTACTTC.